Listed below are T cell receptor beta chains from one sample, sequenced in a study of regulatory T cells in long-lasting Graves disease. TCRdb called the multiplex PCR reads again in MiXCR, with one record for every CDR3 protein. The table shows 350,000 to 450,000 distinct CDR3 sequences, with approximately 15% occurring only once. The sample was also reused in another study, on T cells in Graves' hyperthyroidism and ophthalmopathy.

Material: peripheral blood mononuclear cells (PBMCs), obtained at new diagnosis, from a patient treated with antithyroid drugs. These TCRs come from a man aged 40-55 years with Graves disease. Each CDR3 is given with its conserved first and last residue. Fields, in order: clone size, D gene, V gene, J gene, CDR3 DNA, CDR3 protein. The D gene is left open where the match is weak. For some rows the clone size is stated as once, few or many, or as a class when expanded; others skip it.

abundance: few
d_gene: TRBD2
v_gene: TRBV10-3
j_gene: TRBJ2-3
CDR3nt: TGTGCCATCAGTGGATCCCCGGTGGTAGCGGGGGGAAGCACAGATACGCAGTATTTT
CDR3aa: CAISGSPVVAGGSTDTQYF

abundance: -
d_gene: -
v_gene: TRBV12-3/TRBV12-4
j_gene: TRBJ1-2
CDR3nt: TGTGCCAGCAGTGAGGGACCGACGGGGGAGGGTGGCTACACCTTC
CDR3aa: CASSEGPTGEGGYTF

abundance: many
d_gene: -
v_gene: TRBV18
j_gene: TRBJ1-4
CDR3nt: TGTGCCAGCTCATCCGGGACTCATGAAAAACTGTTTTTT
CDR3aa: CASSSGTHEKLFF

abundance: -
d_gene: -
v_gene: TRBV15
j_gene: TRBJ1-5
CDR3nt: TGTGCCACCGGACCGATGCCAGGTAGCAATCAGCCCCAGCATTTT
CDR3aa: CATGPMPGSNQPQHF

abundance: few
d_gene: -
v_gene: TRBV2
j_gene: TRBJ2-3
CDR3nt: TGTGCCAGCTCCAGCGGACCTGGAACAGATACGCAGTATTTT
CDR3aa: CASSSGPGTDTQYF

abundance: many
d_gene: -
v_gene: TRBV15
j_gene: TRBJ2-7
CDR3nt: TGTGCCACCAGCCGGGTCACCGGGACGACTAGCTACGAGCAGTACTTC
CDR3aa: CATSRVTGTTSYEQYF

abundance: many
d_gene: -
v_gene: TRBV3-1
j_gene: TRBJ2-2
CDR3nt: TGTGCCAGCAGCCAAGTGTCGGCCGGGGAGCTGTTTTTT
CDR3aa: CASSQVSAGELFF

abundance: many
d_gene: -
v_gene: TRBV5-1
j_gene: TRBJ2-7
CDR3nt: TGTGCCAGCAGCGAACAGGGAAGCTCCTACGAGCAGTACTTC
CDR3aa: CASSEQGSSYEQYF

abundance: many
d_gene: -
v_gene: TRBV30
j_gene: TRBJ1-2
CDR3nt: TGTGCCTGGAGTAGGGACCGCTCCCACTATGGCTACACCTTC
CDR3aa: CAWSRDRSHYGYTF

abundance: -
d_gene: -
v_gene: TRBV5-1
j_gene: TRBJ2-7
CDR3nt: TGCGCCAGCAGCTTGGGACAGGACATCTACGAGCAGTACTTC
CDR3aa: CASSLGQDIYEQYF

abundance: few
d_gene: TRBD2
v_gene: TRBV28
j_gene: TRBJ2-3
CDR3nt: TGTGCCAGCAGAGGGGGACTAGCGGGGAACACAGATACGCAGTATTTT
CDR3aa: CASRGGLAGNTDTQYF

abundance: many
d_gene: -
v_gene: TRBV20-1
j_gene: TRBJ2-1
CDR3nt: TGCAGTGCTAGAGATAGGAGGCAGGGGTGGTACAATGAGCAGTTCTTC
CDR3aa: CSARDRRQGWYNEQFF

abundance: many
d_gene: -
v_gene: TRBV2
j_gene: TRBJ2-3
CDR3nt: TGTGCCAGCAGGATAACAGGCACAGATACGCAGTATTTT
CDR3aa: CASRITGTDTQYF

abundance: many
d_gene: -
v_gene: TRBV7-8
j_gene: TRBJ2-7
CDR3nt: TGTGCCAGCATCCACCGGGGAAAACGAGGCGAGCAGTACTTC
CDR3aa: CASIHRGKRGEQYF

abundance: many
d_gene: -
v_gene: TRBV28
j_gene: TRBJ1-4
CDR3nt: TGTGCCAGCAGTCAGTTGGGGGCTCCTAATGAAAAACTGTTTTTT
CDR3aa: CASSQLGAPNEKLFF

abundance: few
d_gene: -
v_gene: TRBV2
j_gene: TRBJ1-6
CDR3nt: TGTGCCAGCAGTGTGGATTCACCCCTCCACTTT
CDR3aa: CASSVDSPLHF

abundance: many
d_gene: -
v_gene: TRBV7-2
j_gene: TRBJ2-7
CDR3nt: TGTGCCAGCAGCTTAGGCGGGGCCGCCTACGAGCAGTACTTC
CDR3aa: CASSLGGAAYEQYF

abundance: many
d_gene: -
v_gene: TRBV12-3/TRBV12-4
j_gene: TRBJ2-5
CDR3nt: TGTGCCAGCACCCTCGGACAAGAAAGGGGATTCGGACAGTCCCAGTACTTC
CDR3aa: CASTLGQERGFGQSQYF

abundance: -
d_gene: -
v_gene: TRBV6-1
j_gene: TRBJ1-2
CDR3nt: TGTGCCAGCACCCCGGCAGGGGTGTTTAGGGGCTACACCTTC
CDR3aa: CASTPAGVFRGYTF

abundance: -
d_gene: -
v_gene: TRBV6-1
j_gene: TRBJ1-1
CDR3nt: TGTGCCAGCAGTGAACAGGGGATTGGGGCTTTCTTT
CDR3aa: CASSEQGIGAFF

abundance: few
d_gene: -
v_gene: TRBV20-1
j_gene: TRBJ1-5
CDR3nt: TGCAGTGCTAGAGATCACAGGGCGAATCAGCCCCAGCATTTT
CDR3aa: CSARDHRANQPQHF

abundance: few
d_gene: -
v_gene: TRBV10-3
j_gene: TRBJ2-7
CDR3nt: TGTGCCATCAGTGAAGGGGAGAACTACGAGCAGTACTTC
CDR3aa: CAISEGENYEQYF

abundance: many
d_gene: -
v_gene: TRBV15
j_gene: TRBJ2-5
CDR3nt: TGTGCCACCAGCAGAGCGCAGGTGGCTCAAGAGACCCAGTACTTC
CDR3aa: CATSRAQVAQETQYF

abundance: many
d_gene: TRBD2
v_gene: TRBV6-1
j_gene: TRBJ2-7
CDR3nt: TGTGCCAGCAACCGACTAGCGGGGGACTACGAGCAGTACTTC
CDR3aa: CASNRLAGDYEQYF

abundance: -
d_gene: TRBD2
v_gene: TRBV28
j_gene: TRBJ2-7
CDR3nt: TGTGCCAGCAGTTTGGTTGGGGCTAGCGGGGCCTACGAGCAGTACTTC
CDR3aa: CASSLVGASGAYEQYF

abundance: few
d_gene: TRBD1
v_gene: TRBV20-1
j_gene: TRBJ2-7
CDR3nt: TGCAGTGCTAGGGGGACAGGCTCGTGGTCCTACGAGCAGTACTTC
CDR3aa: CSARGTGSWSYEQYF

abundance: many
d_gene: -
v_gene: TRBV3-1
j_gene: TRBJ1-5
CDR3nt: TGTGCCAGCAGCCCAGGGTGGGTTCAGCCCCAGCATTTT
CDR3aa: CASSPGWVQPQHF

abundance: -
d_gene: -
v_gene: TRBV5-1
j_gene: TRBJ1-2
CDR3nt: TGCGCCAGCAGCTTGGAAGGGGACAACTATGGCTACACCTTC
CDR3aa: CASSLEGDNYGYTF

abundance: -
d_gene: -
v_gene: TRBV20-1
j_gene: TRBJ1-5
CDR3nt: TGCAGTGCTAGATATCCCATGGACAAGGGGGGAAATCAGCCCCAGCATTTT
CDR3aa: CSARYPMDKGGNQPQHF

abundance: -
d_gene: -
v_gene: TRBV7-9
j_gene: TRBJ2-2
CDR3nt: TGTGCCAGCAGCTTATTATACGCCACCGGGGAGCTGTTTTTT
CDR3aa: CASSLLYATGELFF

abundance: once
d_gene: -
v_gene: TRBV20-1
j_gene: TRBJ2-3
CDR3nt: TGCAGTGCTCCGGGACGGGTTCCCGATACGCAGTATTTT
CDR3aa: CSAPGRVPDTQYF

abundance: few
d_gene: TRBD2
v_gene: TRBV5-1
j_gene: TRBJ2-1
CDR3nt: TGCGCCAGCAGCTTTAGCGGGGGGATCTACAATGAGCAGTTCTTC
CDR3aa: CASSFSGGIYNEQFF

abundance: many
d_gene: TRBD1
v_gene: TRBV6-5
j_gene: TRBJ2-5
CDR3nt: TGTGCCAGCAGTTACACAGGGGCGCGGTTTGAGACCCAGTACTTC
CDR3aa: CASSYTGARFETQYF

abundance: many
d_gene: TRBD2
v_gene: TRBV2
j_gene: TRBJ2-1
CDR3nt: TGTGCCGGGGGGGAGGGGTACAATGAGCAGTTCTTC
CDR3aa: CAGGEGYNEQFF

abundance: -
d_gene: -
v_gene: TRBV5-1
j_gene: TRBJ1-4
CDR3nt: TGCGCCAGCAGCCCCAGAGCTGCAACTAATGAAAAACTGTTTTTT
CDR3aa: CASSPRAATNEKLFF

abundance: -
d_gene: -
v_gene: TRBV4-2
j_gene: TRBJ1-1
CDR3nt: TGTGCCAGCAGCCAAGCTGGCTCCCTCGCAGGAGTGAACACTGAAGCTTTCTTT
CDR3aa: CASSQAGSLAGVNTEAFF

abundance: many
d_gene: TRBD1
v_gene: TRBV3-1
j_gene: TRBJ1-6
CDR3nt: TGTGCCAGCAGCCAAAACAGGGGATCACCCCTCCACTTT
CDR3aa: CASSQNRGSPLHF

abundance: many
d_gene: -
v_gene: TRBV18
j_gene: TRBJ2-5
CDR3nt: TGTGCCAGCTCATGGAGGCAGCAAGAGACCCAGTACTTC
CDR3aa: CASSWRQQETQYF

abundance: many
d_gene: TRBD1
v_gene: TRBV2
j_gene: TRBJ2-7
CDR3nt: TGTGCCAGCAGGAGGAACAGGGGAAGCTCCTACGAGCAGTACTTC
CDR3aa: CASRRNRGSSYEQYF

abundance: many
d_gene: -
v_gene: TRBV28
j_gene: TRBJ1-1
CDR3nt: TGTGCCAGCAGTCTCGAACAGGGAGGGAACACTGAAGCTTTCTTT
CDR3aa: CASSLEQGGNTEAFF

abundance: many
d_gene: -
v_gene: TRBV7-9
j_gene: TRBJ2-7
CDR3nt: TGTGCCAGCAGCCTACTTCAGGGAGACGAGCAGTACTTC
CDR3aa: CASSLLQGDEQYF

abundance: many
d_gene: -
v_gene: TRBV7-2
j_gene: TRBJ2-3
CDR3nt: TGTGCCAGCAGCTTCGACCCGAAAGATACGCAGTATTTT
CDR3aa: CASSFDPKDTQYF

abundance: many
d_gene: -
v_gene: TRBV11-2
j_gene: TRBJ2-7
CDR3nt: TGTGCCAGCAGCTTAGGGGTACCGACCGCGGGAGAGCAGTACTTC
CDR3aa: CASSLGVPTAGEQYF

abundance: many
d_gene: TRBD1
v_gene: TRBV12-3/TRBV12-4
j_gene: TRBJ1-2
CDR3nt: TGTGCCAGCAGTATCCGGACAGGCCGTTTGGGCTACACCTTC
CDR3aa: CASSIRTGRLGYTF